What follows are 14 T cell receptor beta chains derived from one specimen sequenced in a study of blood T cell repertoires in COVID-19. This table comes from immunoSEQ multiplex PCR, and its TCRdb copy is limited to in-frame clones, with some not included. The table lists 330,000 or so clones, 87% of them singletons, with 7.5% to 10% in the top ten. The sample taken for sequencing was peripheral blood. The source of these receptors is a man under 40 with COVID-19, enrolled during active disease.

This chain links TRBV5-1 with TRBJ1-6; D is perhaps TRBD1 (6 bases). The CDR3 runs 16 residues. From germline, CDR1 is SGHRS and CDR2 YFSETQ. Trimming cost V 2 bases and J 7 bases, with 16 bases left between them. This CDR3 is CASSFGGANQNSPLHF. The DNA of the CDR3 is TGCGCCAGCAGCTTTGGGGGGGCTAATCAGAATTCACCCCTCCACTTT. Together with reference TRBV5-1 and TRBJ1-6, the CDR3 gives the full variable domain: KAGVTQTPRYLIKTRGQQVTLSCSPISGHRSVSWYQQTPGQGLQFLFEYFSETQRNKGNFPGRFSGRQFSNSRSEMNVSTLELGDSALYLCASSFGGANQNSPLHFGNGTRLTVT.

The CDR3 spells CASSFRLDTSYEQYF. The CDR3 nucleotides are TGTGCCAGCAGCTTCAGACTAGACACTTCCTACGAGCAGTACTTC. This chain connects TRBV7-9 to TRBJ2-7, with D perhaps matching TRBD2 (6 bases). CDR1 is SEHNR, CDR2 FQNEAQ, per germline (reference sequence). Deletions cut 3 bases from V and 1 base from J, with 13 bases between. This CDR3 is 15 amino acids long.

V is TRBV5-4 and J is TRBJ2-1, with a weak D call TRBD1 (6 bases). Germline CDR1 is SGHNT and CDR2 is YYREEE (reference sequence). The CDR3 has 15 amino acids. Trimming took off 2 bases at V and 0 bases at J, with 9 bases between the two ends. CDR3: CASSLTQGSYNEQFF. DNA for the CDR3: TGTGCCAGCAGCTTAACACAGGGCTCCTACAATGAGCAGTTCTTC.

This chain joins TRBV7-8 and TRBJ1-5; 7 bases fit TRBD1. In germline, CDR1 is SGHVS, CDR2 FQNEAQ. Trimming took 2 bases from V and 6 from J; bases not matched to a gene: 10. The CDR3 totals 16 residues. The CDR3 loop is CASSLTRQGESQPQHF. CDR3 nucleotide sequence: TGTGCCAGCAGCTTAACGAGACAGGGAGAAAGTCAGCCCCAGCATTTT.

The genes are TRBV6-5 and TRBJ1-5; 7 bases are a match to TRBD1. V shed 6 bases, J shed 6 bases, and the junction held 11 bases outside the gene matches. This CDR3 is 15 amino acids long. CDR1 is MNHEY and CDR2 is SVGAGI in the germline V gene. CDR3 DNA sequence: TGTGCCAGCAGACCCCGACAGGGAAGTGGTCAGCCCCAGCATTTT. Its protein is CASRPRQGSGQPQHF.

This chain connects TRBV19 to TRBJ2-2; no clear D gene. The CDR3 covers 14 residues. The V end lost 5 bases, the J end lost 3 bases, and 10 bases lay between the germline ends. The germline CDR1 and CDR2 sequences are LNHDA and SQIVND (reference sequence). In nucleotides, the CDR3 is TGTGCCAGTAGTTCCGGGTCCTACACCGGGGAGCTGTTTTTT. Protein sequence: CASSSGSYTGELFF.

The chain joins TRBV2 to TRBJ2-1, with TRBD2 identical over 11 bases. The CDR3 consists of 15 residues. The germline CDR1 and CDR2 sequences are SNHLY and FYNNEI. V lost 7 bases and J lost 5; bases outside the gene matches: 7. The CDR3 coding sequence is TGTGCCAGCATTAAAATAGCGGGGGGGCACAATGAGCAGTTCTTC. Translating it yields CASIKIAGGHNEQFF.

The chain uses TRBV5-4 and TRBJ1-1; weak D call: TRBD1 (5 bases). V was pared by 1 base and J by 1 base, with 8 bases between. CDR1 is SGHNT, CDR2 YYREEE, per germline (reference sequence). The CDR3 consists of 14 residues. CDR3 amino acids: CASSLQGTNTEAFF. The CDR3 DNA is TGTGCCAGCAGCTTGCAGGGAACGAACACTGAAGCTTTCTTT.

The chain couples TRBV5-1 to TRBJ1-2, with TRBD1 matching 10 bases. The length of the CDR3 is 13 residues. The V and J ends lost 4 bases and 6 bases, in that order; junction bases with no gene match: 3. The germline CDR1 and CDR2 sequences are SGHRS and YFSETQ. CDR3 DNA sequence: TGCGCCAGCAGCACAGGGACAGGGGATGGCTACACCTTC. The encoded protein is CASSTGTGDGYTF.

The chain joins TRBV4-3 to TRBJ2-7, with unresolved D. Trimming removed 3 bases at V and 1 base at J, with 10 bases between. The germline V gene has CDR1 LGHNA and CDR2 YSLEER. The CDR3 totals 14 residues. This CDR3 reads CASSQTRGSYEQYF. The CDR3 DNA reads TGCGCCAGCAGCCAGACGAGAGGATCCTACGAGCAGTACTTC.

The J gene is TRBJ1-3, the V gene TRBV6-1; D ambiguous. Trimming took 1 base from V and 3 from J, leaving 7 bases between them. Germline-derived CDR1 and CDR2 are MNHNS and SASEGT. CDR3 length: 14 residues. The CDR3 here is CASSEVGSGNTIYF. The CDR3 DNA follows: TGTGCCAGCAGTGAAGTGGGCAGTGGAAACACCATATATTTT.

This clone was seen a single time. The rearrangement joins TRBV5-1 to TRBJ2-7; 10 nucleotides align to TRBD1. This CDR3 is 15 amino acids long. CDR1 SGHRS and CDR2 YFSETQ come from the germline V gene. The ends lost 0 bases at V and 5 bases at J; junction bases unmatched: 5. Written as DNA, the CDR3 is TGCGCCAGCAGCTTGGCCCGGGACAGGGGCAACGAGCAGTACTTC. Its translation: CASSLARDRGNEQYF.

The CDR3 loop is CASSREVAYEQYF. The DNA of the CDR3 is TGTGCCAGCAGCCGGGAGGTTGCCTACGAGCAGTACTTC. The chain carries TRBV14 and TRBJ2-7; perhaps TRBD2 as D (6 bases). V lost 4 bases and J 2 bases, leaving 9 bases between the germline ends. The CDR3 has 13 residues. The germline gives CDR1 SGHDN, CDR2 FVKESK.

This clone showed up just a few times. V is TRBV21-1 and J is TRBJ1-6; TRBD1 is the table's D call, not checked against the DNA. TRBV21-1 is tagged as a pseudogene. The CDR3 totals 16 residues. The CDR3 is CASSPSGQGYNSPLHF. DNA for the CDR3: TGTGCCAGCAGCCCTTCAGGACAGGGGTACAATTCACCCCTCCACTTT.